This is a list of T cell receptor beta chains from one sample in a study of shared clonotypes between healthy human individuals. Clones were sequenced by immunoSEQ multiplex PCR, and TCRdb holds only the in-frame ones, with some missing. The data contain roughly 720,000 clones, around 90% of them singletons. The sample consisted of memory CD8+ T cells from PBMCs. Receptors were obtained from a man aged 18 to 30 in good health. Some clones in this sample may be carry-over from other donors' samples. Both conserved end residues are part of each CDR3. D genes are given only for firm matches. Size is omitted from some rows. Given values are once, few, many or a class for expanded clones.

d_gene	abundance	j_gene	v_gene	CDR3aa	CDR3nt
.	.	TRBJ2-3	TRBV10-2	CASSEGDRTQYF	TGCGCCAGCAGTGAAGGGGATCGGACGCAGTATTTT
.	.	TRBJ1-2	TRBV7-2	CASSPAFRGRRYGYTF	TGTGCCAGCAGTCCAGCTTTCCGGGGGCGACGCTATGGCTACACCTTC
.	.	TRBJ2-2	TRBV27	CASSLSASLTGELFF	TGTGCCAGCAGTTTATCGGCCTCACTAACCGGGGAGCTGTTTTTT
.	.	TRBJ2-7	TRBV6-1	CASSGGRVIFYEQYF	TGTGCCAGCAGTGGCGGCAGGGTCATTTTCTACGAGCAGTACTTC
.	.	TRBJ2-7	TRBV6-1	CASSELRQEQYF	TGTGCCAGCAGTGAACTTAGGCAGGAGCAGTACTTC
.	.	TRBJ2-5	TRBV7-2	CASSHWGYGETQYF	TGTGCCAGCTCACATTGGGGGTACGGAGAGACCCAGTACTTC
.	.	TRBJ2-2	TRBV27	CASSLMAKRLKRDTGELFF	TGTGCCAGCAGTTTAATGGCCAAACGGCTAAAAAGAGACACCGGGGAGCTGTTTTTT
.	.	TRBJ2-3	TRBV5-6	CASSWRTADTQYF	TGTGCCAGCAGCTGGCGGACAGCAGATACGCAGTATTTT
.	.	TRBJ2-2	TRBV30	CAWSVGLDTGELFF	TGTGCCTGGAGTGTTGGGCTAGACACCGGGGAGCTGTTTTTT
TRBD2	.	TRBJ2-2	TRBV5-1	CASSLAGGAGSAGELFF	TGCGCCAGCAGCTTGGCCGGCGGAGCGGGAAGCGCCGGGGAGCTGTTTTTT
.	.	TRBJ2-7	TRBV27	CASSLSSTYEQYF	TGTGCCAGCAGTTTATCGAGTACCTACGAGCAGTACTTC
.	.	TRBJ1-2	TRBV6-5	CASRIGRTPDGYTF	TGTGCCAGCAGGATCGGCAGGACCCCGGATGGCTACACCTTC
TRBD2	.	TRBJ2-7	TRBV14	CASSQAKREGYEQYF	TGTGCCAGCAGCCAAGCTAAGCGGGAGGGGTACGAGCAGTACTTC
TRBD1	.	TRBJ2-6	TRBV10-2	CASSELVAGQGVGSGANVLTF	TGCGCCAGCAGTGAGTTGGTCGCCGGGCAGGGGGTCGGCTCTGGGGCCAACGTCCTGACTTTC
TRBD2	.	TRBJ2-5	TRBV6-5	CASSWTSGQETQYF	TGTGCCAGCAGTTGGACTAGCGGCCAAGAGACCCAGTACTTC
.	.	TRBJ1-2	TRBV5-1	CASSLGPNYGYTF	TGCGCCAGCAGCTTGGGACCGAACTATGGCTACACCTTC
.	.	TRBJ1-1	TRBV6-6	CASSYGAVEAFF	TGTGCCAGCAGCTACGGGGCAGTTGAAGCTTTCTTT
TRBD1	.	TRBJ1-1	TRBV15	CATSPRDRRTEAFF	TGTGCCACCAGCCCGCGGGACAGGAGGACTGAAGCTTTCTTT
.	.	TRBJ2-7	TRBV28	CASSLVPPLDLSYEQYF	TGTGCCAGCAGTTTAGTCCCCCCCCTAGACCTCTCCTACGAGCAGTACTTC
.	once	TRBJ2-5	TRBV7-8	CASSFISGARETQYF	TGTGCCAGCAGCTTTATTTCCGGGGCACGAGAGACCCAGTACTTC
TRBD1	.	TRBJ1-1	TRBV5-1	CASSPRQGEILDTEAFF	TGCGCCAGCAGCCCCCGACAGGGGGAGATTTTGGACACTGAAGCTTTCTTT
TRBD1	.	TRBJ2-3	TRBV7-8	CASSFDLRTGKADTQYF	TGTGCCAGCAGCTTTGACCTGCGGACAGGGAAAGCAGATACGCAGTATTTT
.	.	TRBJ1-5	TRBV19	CASTVPYGSNQPQHF	TGTGCCAGTACCGTACCGTACGGTAGCAATCAGCCCCAGCATTTT
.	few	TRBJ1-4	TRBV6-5	CASSRTRDEKLFF	TGTGCCAGCAGTCGCACCAGGGATGAAAAACTGTTTTTT
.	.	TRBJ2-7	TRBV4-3	CASSQVSGRGATEQYF	TGCGCCAGCAGCCAAGTTTCCGGCAGGGGAGCCACCGAGCAGTACTTC
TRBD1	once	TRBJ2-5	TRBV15	CATSSHTGGVPKYTQYF	TGTGCCACCAGCAGTCACACAGGGGGCGTCCCCAAATATACCCAGTACTTC
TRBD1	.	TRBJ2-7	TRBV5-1	CASSPGQGVYEQYF	TGCGCCAGCAGCCCCGGACAGGGAGTGTACGAGCAGTACTTC
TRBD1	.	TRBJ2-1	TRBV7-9	CASGDSSYNEQFF	TGTGCCAGCGGGGACAGTTCCTACAATGAGCAGTTCTTC
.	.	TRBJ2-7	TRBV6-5	CASSYGFPGLPDEQYF	TGTGCCAGCAGCTACGGCTTCCCGGGACTCCCCGACGAGCAGTACTTC
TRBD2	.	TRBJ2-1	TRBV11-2	CASSPGASGRYLDEQFF	TGTGCCAGCAGCCCCGGAGCTAGCGGGAGGTATTTGGATGAGCAGTTCTTC
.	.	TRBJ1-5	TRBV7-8	CASSLEAGLSNQPQHF	TGTGCCAGCAGCTTAGAAGCAGGTCTTAGCAATCAGCCCCAGCATTTT
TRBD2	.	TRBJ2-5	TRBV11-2	CASSLAAGTSGRATQYF	TGTGCCAGCAGCTTAGCCGCTGGGACTAGCGGGAGGGCGACCCAGTACTTC
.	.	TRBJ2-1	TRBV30	CAWEELSSYNEQFF	TGTGCCTGGGAGGAGCTTTCCTCCTACAATGAGCAGTTCTTC
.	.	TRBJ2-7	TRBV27	CASTPLGATYEQYF	TGTGCCAGCACCCCCCTAGGGGCCACCTACGAGCAGTACTTC
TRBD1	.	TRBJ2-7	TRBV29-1	CSVGQGINEQYF	TGCAGCGTGGGACAGGGTATCAACGAGCAGTACTTC
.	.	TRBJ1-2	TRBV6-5	CASSSGQFSGYTF	TGTGCCAGCAGTTCCGGACAGTTTAGCGGCTACACCTTC
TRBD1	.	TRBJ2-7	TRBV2	CASSELMAGTGYEQYF	TGTGCCAGCAGTGAACTCATGGCCGGGACAGGTTACGAGCAGTACTTC
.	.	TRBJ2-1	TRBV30	CAWSELRSEQFF	TGTGCCTGGAGCGAGCTCCGATCGGAGCAGTTCTTC
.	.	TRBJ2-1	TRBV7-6	CASSLVWKGEQFF	TGTGCCAGCAGCTTAGTTTGGAAAGGCGAGCAGTTCTTC
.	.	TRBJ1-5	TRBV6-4	CASSVVQLSNQPQHF	TGTGCCAGCAGTGTAGTACAGCTTAGCAATCAGCCCCAGCATTTT
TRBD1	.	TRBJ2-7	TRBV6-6	CASSPDRGPSYEQYF	TGTGCCAGCAGCCCCGACAGGGGGCCCTCCTACGAGCAGTACTTC
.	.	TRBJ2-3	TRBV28	CASSWNTKSPRDTQYF	TGTGCCAGCAGTTGGAACACCAAGTCCCCCCGCGATACGCAGTATTTT
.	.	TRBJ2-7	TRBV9	CASSVGQERYEQYF	TGTGCCAGCAGCGTGGGGCAGGAACGGTACGAGCAGTACTTC
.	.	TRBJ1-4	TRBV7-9	CASSPGHRNEKLFF	TGTGCCAGCAGCCCGGGACACCGTAATGAAAAACTGTTTTTT
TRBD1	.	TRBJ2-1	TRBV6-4	CASSDRPGQGDEQFF	TGTGCCAGCAGTGACCGTCCGGGACAGGGGGATGAGCAGTTCTTC
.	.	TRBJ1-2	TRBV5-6	CASSEMRYNPYGYTF	TGTGCCAGCAGCGAAATGAGGTACAATCCCTATGGCTACACCTTC
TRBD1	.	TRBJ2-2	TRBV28	CASSDGTGNAVFDTGELFF	TGTGCCAGCAGTGATGGGACAGGGAACGCCGTATTCGACACCGGGGAGCTGTTTTTT
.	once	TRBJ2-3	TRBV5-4	CASSLPSLSRDTQYF	TGTGCCAGCAGCTTGCCTTCCCTGTCCCGGGATACGCAGTATTTT
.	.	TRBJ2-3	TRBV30	CAWSVGTDTQYF	TGTGCCTGGAGTGTGGGCACAGATACGCAGTATTTT
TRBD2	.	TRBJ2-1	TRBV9	CASSAQGLAEDEQFF	TGTGCCAGCAGCGCCCAGGGACTAGCGGAGGATGAGCAGTTCTTC
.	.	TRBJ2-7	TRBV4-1	CASSQGARQMFSYEQYF	TGCGCCAGCAGCCAAGGGGCGCGACAGATGTTCTCCTACGAGCAGTACTTC